The 10 T cell receptor beta chains presented below share a single source sample, sequenced in a study of blood T cells in healthy people across ages. The second PCR ran about 6 to 12 cycles with a sample-barcoded 5' primer and J-beta primers. TCRdb passed the 5' RACE reads through MiXCR, listing each CDR3 protein once. The sample includes 760,000 or so distinct CDR3 sequences, around a quarter of them seen just once. This sample also belongs to another study, concerning T cells of mothers and their children.

Sequencing was performed on blood. The receptor set was obtained from a boy younger than 18 in good health.

This clonotype showed up just a few times. The chain combines TRBV20-1 with TRBJ2-3; 11 nucleotides line up with TRBD2. The CDR3 spans 15 residues. Germline CDR1 and CDR2: DFQATT and SNEGSKA (reference sequence). After removal of 5 bases from V and 5 bases from J, the junction contained 9 bases not matched to a gene. DNA for the CDR3: TGCAGTGCTCTTTCTCTAGCGGGAGGTGGAGATACGCAGTATTTT. It encodes CSALSLAGGGDTQYF.

This rearrangement joins TRBV7-9 to TRBJ2-7; maybe TRBD2 (6 bases). The CDR3 totals 14 residues. The V and J ends lost 5 bases and 1 base respectively, with 12 bases between them. The germline V gene has CDR1 SEHNR and CDR2 FQNEAQ (reference sequence). CDR3 nucleotides: TGTGCCAGCAGCACTCCGGGGGAGTCCTACGAGCAGTACTTC. This encodes CASSTPGESYEQYF.

This clonotype was counted only a few times. The V gene is TRBV12-3 or TRBV12-4, the J gene TRBJ2-5; D uncertain. Trimming removed 2 bases at V and 5 bases at J, with 6 bases between. The CDR3 has 12 residues. CDR3 sequence reads: CASSLNSETQYF. The CDR3 DNA is TGTGCCAGCAGTTTAAATTCTGAGACCCAGTACTTC.

This clonotype was counted between two and nine times. This sequence joins TRBV4-3 and TRBJ2-7; D gene unclear. The V and J ends lost 0 bases and 0 bases respectively, with 9 bases between them. The CDR3 totals 15 residues. Germline CDR1 reads LGHNA; CDR2 reads YSLEER. As DNA, the CDR3 is TGCGCCAGCAGCCAAGACAGCACAGTCTCCTACGAGCAGTACTTC. Protein: CASSQDSTVSYEQYF.

There are a few counts of this clonotype. V and J are TRBV29-1 and TRBJ2-1; maybe TRBD2 (5 bases). The J call may be faulty, since TRBJ2-5 better matches the DNA end. The CDR3 is 14 amino acids. Germline V gene sequence: CDR1 SQVTM, CDR2 ANQGSEA. In nucleotides, the CDR3 is TGCAGCGTTCCACACGGAGGAATTTCGGAGACCCAGTACTTC. Translation: CSVPHGGISETQYF.

Worth noting for this clonotype: This is likely a read error, given that the CDR3 carries no conserved phenylalanine or tryptophan at its end. The chain uses TRBV15 and TRBJ2-1; 9 bases match TRBD2. The J call is doubtful: the DNA matches TRBJ2-5 better. Germline CDR1 LNHNV, CDR2 YYDKDF (reference sequence). CDR3 length: 17 amino acids. The chain's CDR3 is CATSRDSGSAYGVTQYL. For the CDR3, the DNA is TGTGCCACCAGCAGAGATAGCGGGAGCGCTTATGGGGTGACCCAGTACCTC.

This chain links TRBV20-1 with TRBJ2-5, with TRBD2 as a possible D gene (5 bases). The J call may be wrong; the DNA end is better matched by TRBJ2-7. Germline V gene data show CDR1 as DFQATT and CDR2 as SNEGSKA (reference sequence). The CDR3 has 11 residues. This CDR3 reads CSARSGNEQYF. DNA of the CDR3: TGCAGTGCTAGATCGGGGAACGAGCAGTACTTC.

This clonotype was seen a handful of times. The chain has TRBV3-1 and TRBJ2-7; 9 nucleotides line up with TRBD1. This CDR3 has 14 residues. From germline, CDR1 is LGHDT and CDR2 YNNKEL (reference sequence). The V and J ends lost 4 bases and 3 bases, in that order; junction bases with no gene match: 4. CDR3 nucleotide sequence: TGTGCCAGCAGCCGCGGGACAGGGTTCTACGAGCAGTACTTC. Translation: CASSRGTGFYEQYF.

This chain uses TRBV29-1 with TRBJ1-1; D gene uncertain. The germline V and J ends were trimmed by 4 bases and 5 bases, with 20 bases remaining between them. The CDR3 sequence is 15 residues long. The germline CDR1 and CDR2 sequences are SQVTM and ANQGSEA. CDR3 bases: TGCAGCGTTGCCTACCGGTCGCGTGGAAGGACTGAAGCTTTCTTT. Protein sequence: CSVAYRSRGRTEAFF.

The chain employs TRBV5-5 and TRBJ1-5; no clear D. Germline CDR1 is SGHKS and CDR2 is YYEKEE (reference sequence). CDR3 length equals 13 residues. Trimming shortened V by 1 base and J by 5 bases, and 7 bases separated the two germline ends. As DNA, the CDR3 is TGTGCCAGCAGCTTGAACAGTTATCAGCCCCAGCATTTT. Residues: CASSLNSYQPQHF.